This T cell receptor (beta chain) was recovered during a study of cytomegalovirus exposure and HLA in healthy donors. Primers for the PCR totalled 60 Vbeta and 13 Jbeta. Measured with immunoSEQ multiplex PCR; TCRdb has only the in-frame clones, and not every one. This sample's table has some 150,000 clones. General study points: Presence/absence results assume similar sequencing depth per donor, which may not hold. At a 0.05 false discovery rate, a later analysis found 16,951 TCR beta sequences to be associated with HLA alleles. Reportedly, cytomegalovirus status was diagnosed with high sensitivity and specificity. A missense DCLRE1C variant was associated with V- and J-gene trimming of TCR beta chains in a later analysis, and an independent cohort replicated the association.

V lost 5 bases and J lost 5, with 21 bases in between. Germline values: CDR1 SGHAT, CDR2 FQNNGV. The CDR3 totals 16 residues. Regarding this clone: Antigen unknown.

The chain recombines TRBV11-2 with TRBJ2-5; possibly TRBD1 for D (6 bases). Sequenced: PBMCs. The receptor's source is a man aged 40-55 years in good health and CMV-seronegative. As DNA, the CDR3 is TGTGCCAGCAGCCACACAACCGGGACACCTTATGAGACCCAGTACTTC. Amino acid sequence: CASSHTTGTPYETQYF.